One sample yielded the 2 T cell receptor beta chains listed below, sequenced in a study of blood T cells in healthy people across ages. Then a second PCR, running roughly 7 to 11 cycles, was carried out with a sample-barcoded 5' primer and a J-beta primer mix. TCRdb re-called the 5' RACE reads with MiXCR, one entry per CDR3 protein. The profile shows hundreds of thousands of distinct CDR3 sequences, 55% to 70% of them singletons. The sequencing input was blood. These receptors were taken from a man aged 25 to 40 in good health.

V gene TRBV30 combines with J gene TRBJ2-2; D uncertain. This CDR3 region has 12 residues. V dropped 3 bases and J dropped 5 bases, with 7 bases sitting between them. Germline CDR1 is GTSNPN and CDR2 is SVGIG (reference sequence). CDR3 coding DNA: TGTGCCTGGAGCGCCTCGACCGGGGAGCTGTTTTTT. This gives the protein CAWSASTGELFF.

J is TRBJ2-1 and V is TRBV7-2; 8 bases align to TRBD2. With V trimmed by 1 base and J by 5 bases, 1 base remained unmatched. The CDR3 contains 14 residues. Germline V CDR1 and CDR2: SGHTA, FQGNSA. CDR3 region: CASSLVSGDNEQFF. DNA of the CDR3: TGTGCCAGCAGCTTAGTTAGCGGGGACAATGAGCAGTTCTTC. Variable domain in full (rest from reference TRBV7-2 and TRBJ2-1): GAGVSQSPSNKVTEKGKDVELRCDPISGHTALYWYRQSLGQGLEFLIYFQGNSAPDKSGLPSDRFSAERTGGSVSTLTIQRTQQEDSAVYLCASSLVSGDNEQFFGPGTRLTVL.